This TCR beta chain was recorded in a study of PD-1 blockade in mismatch repair-deficient tumors. Sequenced by immunoSEQ multiplex PCR; TCRdb stores in-frame clones only, minus some. The table shows tens of thousands of clones, with approximately 80% occurring only once. Losses at the gene ends were 4 bases for V and 3 bases for J; bases not matched to a gene: 9. Per the germline V gene, CDR1 is SGHRS and CDR2 is YFSETQ. The CDR3 contains 17 residues. The chain links TRBV5-1 to TRBJ1-4; 10 nucleotides match TRBD1. This specimen consisted of peripheral blood, obtained 4 weeks after starting pembrolizumab. The TCR sequence derives from an adult with mismatch repair-deficient cancer. The CDR3 reads CASSAGGTGVSNEKLFF. DNA for the CDR3: TGCGCCAGCAGCGCCGGGGGGACAGGGGTCTCTAATGAAAAACTGTTTTTT.